This is a list of T cell receptor beta chains from one sample in a study of radiation and T cells in renal cell carcinoma. TCRdb keeps only in-frame clones here, not all; method: immunoSEQ multiplex PCR. Counted here are 100,000 to 150,000 clones, 80% to 85% occurring once; the ten biggest clones make up about 2.9%. Here the sequenced sample was blood, taken from a patient whose treatment included radiotherapy and nephrectomy. These TCRs come from a woman aged 55 to 70 with renal cell carcinoma. Each CDR3 is given with its conserved first and last residue. Fields, in order: clone size, J gene, V gene, D gene, CDR3 DNA, CDR3 protein. D genes are given only for firm matches. A row's size may be missing; if present it is once, few, many or a size class.

>few|TRBJ2-7|TRBV28|TRBD1
TGTGCCAGCAGCGACGGGACAGGGGAGGCATTC
CASSDGTGEAF
>few|TRBJ2-3|TRBV27|TRBD1
TGTGCCAGTGGGACAGGGGGTGGGAATACGCAGTATTTT
CASGTGGGNTQYF
>.|TRBJ2-7|TRBV28|.
TGTGCCAGCCGGGTACGGACTCCTTCCTACGAGCAGTACTTC
CASRVRTPSYEQYF
>.|TRBJ1-2|TRBV5-1|.
TGCGCCAGCAGCCCTGACGGGGCTAACTATGGCTACACCTTC
CASSPDGANYGYTF
>.|TRBJ2-3|TRBV10-2|.
TGCGCCAGCACTGGGAAGGGGGGCGGGTATAGCACAGATACGCAGTATTTT
CASTGKGGGYSTDTQYF
>.|TRBJ2-7|TRBV18|.
TGTGCCAGCTCACCGGACACCTACGAGCAGTACTTC
CASSPDTYEQYF
>.|TRBJ2-3|TRBV18|.
TGTGCCAGCTCACCACAGGATCCCACAGATACGCAGTATTTT
CASSPQDPTDTQYF
>.|TRBJ1-2|TRBV4-3|.
TGCGCCAGCAGCCAAGACCAGTATGGCTACACCTTC
CASSQDQYGYTF
>.|TRBJ1-1|TRBV6-4|TRBD1
TGTGCCAGCAGGACCGAGGGACAGGGTCCTGAAGCTTTCTTT
CASRTEGQGPEAFF
>few|TRBJ2-1|TRBV7-2|TRBD2
TGTGCCAGCAGCTTAGCGACGACTAGCGGGGCTAACAATGAGCAGTTCTTC
CASSLATTSGANNEQFF
>.|TRBJ1-2|TRBV5-6|TRBD1
TGTGCCAGCAGCTTGGGACAGGGACGTTTTTGGACCTTC
CASSLGQGRFWTF
>.|TRBJ2-3|TRBV5-1|.
TGCGCCAGCAGCTTGTATCTGTCCACGCGGACAGATACGCAGTATTTT
CASSLYLSTRTDTQYF
>.|TRBJ2-7|TRBV13|.
TGTGCCAGCAGCACGGGACTCCCGCCCTACGAGCAGTACTTC
CASSTGLPPYEQYF
>.|TRBJ2-7|TRBV28|.
TGTGCCAGCAACGACAGGGAGGGTCTCTACGAGCAGTACTTC
CASNDREGLYEQYF
>.|TRBJ2-1|TRBV29-1|TRBD1
TGCAGCGTTGATGGGGACAGGGCATCCATCAATGAGCAGTTCTTC
CSVDGDRASINEQFF